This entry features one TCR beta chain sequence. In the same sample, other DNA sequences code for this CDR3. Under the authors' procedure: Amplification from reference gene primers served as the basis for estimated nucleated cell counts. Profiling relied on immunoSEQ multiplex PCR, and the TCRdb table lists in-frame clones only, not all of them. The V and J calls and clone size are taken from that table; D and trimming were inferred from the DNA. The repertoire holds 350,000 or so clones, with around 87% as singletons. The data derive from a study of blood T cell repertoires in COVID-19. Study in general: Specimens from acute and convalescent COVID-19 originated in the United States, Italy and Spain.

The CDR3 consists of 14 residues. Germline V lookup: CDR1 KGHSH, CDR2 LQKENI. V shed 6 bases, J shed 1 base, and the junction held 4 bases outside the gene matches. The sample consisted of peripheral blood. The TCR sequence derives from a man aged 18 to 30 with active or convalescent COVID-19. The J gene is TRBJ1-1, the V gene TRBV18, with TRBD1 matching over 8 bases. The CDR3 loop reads CASSPGTGNTEAFF. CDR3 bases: TGTGCCAGCTCTCCAGGGACAGGGAACACTGAAGCTTTCTTT. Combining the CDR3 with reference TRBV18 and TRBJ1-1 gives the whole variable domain NAGVMQNPRHLVRRRGQEARLRCSPMKGHSHVYWYRQLPEEGLKFMVYLQKENIIDESGMPKERFSAEFPKEGPSILRIQQVVRGDSAAYFCASSPGTGNTEAFFGQGTRLTVV.